This TCR beta chain is from a study of blood T cell repertoires in COVID-19 (dated by TCRdb to 2019 to 2021). About the investigation overall: Samples covering the acute and convalescent phases of COVID-19 were provided by collaborators in the United States, Italy and Spain. The prospective study material was composed of cDNA or gDNA derived from T cells, B-cell-depleted T cells, or PBMCs. Deeply sampled blood TCRbeta repertoires from subjects exposed to, actively infected with, or recovered from COVID-19 were included in the dataset. The repertoires were released in a freely available public database intended as a resource for research on the immune response to SARS-CoV-2. Samples were obtained from the ongoing ImmuneRACE study (first 160 participants) and from over 1,000 subjects provided by 6 global collaborators. A de-identified subject ID, COVID-19 status, age in years and sex were almost always included in the sample metadata. Where available, HLA class I and class II types were obtained from metadata supplied by the sample provider rather than from assay-based typing.

TCRbeta CDR3 regions were amplified from genomic DNA using the immunoSEQ Assay, a bias-controlled multiplex PCR. For the original study's pipeline: The number of nucleated cells in each sample was estimated by amplification of reference gene primers within the assay. To quantify the absolute abundance of each unique TCRbeta CDR3 rearrangement, sequence reads were collapsed and filtered. For each sample, productive Simpson clonality was calculated by taking the square root of Simpson's diversity index across productive rearrangements. Not all clones reach the TCRdb copy of this immuneACCESS table, which keeps in-frame sequences only. Checked studies attribute under half of the gap to unresolved V genes and leave the rest unexplained. V and J calls and clone size are copied from that table; D and trimming were computed from the DNA. The sample contains 120,000 or so clones, more than 70% of them found a single time. Roughly 1.4% of the sample goes to the ten largest clones.

The CDR3, cysteine through phenylalanine, is 15 amino acids long. Only the CDR3 DNA stays, 45 bases, in frame from base 1. V is cut back by 6 bases and J by 4 bases, with 10 bases in the junction unmatched. The germline V gene (reference sequence) supplies CDR1 LNHDA and CDR2 SQIVND. Collaborating institutions collected whole blood in K2EDTA tubes following their own protocols. For TCRbeta analysis, collaborators shipped samples in one of three forms: frozen whole blood, isolated PBMCs, or DNA extracted from either of those sample types. Points the paper makes about the study in general: The amount of clinical and demographic metadata varied by source and participant and was provided uncurated.

On this clone: The antigen this receptor binds is unknown. The sample holds no much larger clone one base away, and base qualities are not on file.

The sample taken for sequencing was peripheral blood. The sequence links TRBV19 to TRBJ2-3; 7 junctional bases match TRBD2. This sequence originates from a human donor in a cohort sampled during active COVID-19. The nucleotide sequence is given as TGTGCCAGTAGACCCCGGGCGGGGGTGTCAGATACGCAGTATTTT. Protein translation: CASRPRAGVSDTQYF.